This T cell receptor beta chain was recorded in a study of Ad26.COV2.S vaccination and SARS-CoV-2 variants. This table comes from immunoSEQ multiplex PCR, and its TCRdb copy is limited to in-frame clones, with some not included. The profile covers 400,000 or so clones, with approximately 91% appearing a single time and approximately 3.7% taken by the ten largest. The treatment denotes: about 20 received Ad26.COV2.S at low or high dose, single or two shots; about 5 received placebo; per-sample allocation not given. Vaccine and placebo recipients were sampled on day 63 after the first injection. CDR1 and CDR2 (germline): KGHSH, LQKENI. The CDR3 is 15 residues long. Trimming pared 3 bases from V and 2 bases from J, leaving 11 bases between.

This TCR was recovered from a person between 18 and 65 years old who received the Ad26.COV2.S COVID-19 vaccine or a placebo. This specimen consisted of peripheral blood, obtained in a trial of Ad26.COV2.S vaccine versus placebo. The chain has TRBV18 and TRBJ1-5; D gene unclear. CDR3 bases: TGTGCCAGCTCACCCGGATCGCCGGGCAATCAGCCCCAGCATTTT. Translation gives CASSPGSPGNQPQHF.